This entry lists 14 T cell receptor beta chains sequenced from one sample in a study of radiotherapy plus CTLA-4 blockade in lung cancer. Profiled with immunoSEQ multiplex PCR; TCRdb holds only in-frame clones, not every one. The repertoire holds roughly 62,000 clones, with 70% to 80% as singletons. The sample in question was peripheral blood, obtained from a patient treated with radiotherapy plus ipilimumab. These TCRs come from a human donor with non-small cell lung cancer who had a complete response to radiotherapy plus ipilimumab.

This clone was seen just once. The chain is built from TRBV9 and TRBJ1-4; D possibly corresponds to TRBD1 (6 bases). Trimming pared 1 base from V and 6 bases from J, leaving 10 bases between. This CDR3 region has 14 residues. From germline, CDR1 is SGDLS and CDR2 YYNGEE. The CDR3 reads CASSVRGGDEKLFF. DNA for the CDR3: TGTGCCAGCAGCGTAAGGGGGGGGGATGAAAAACTGTTTTTT.

V and J are TRBV11-2 and TRBJ2-3, with 8 bases that match TRBD1. Germline trimming cut 3 bases from V and 1 base from J; bases unmatched to any gene: 6. From germline, CDR1 is SGHAT and CDR2 FQNNGV. The CDR3 has 16 amino acids. CDR3: CASSFQPGQGTDTQYF. The CDR3 nucleotides are TGTGCCAGCAGCTTTCAACCGGGACAGGGCACAGATACGCAGTATTTT.

V is TRBV28 and J is TRBJ1-2; 7 positions agree with TRBD1. CDR1 and CDR2 from the germline V gene are MDHEN and SYDVKM. This CDR3 has 13 amino acids. V trimming: 3 bases; J trimming: 8 bases; junction bases outside the gene matches: 6. The CDR3 protein is CASSFDRAEGYTF. CDR3 sequence (DNA): TGTGCCAGCAGTTTTGACAGGGCGGAGGGCTACACCTTC.

V and J are TRBV5-8 and TRBJ1-5; TRBD1 matches 11 bases. The J segment lost 6 bases and the V segment lost 4 bases, leaving 9 bases of the junction unmatched. The CDR3 totals 16 residues. Germline V CDR1 and CDR2: SGHTS, YDEGEE. CDR3 region: CASSRPPGQGVQPQHF. Here the CDR3 DNA reads TGTGCCAGCAGCCGCCCACCGGGACAGGGGGTTCAGCCCCAGCATTTT.

The CDR3, as DNA: TGTGCCAGTAGTATAGATCGGTCAGGGCGGACGAACAATCAGCCCCAGCATTTT. Its protein product is CASSIDRSGRTNNQPQHF. The chain carries TRBV19 and TRBJ1-5, with D possibly matching TRBD1 (5 bases). The CDR3 spans 18 residues. Germline V gene data show CDR1 as LNHDA and CDR2 as SQIVND (reference sequence). Trimming shortened V by 0 bases and J by 3 bases, and 18 bases separated the two germline ends.

V usage is TRBV25-1 and J usage is TRBJ2-5; 7 nucleotides line up with TRBD1. The germline gives CDR1 MGHDK, CDR2 SYGVNS. This CDR3 contains 15 residues. The junction had 11 bases not matched to a gene; V was cut back by 5 bases and J by 5 bases. DNA for the CDR3: TGTGCCAGCAGTCTCCCCCAAGGGGGCGTGGAGACCCAGTACTTC. Translated, it gives CASSLPQGGVETQYF.

This chain joins TRBV6-5 and TRBJ2-4; TRBD1 agrees at 8 bases. Trimming cost V 2 bases and J 1 base; bases outside gene matches: 4. The CDR3 consists of 16 residues. CDR1 MNHEY and CDR2 SVGAGI come from the germline V gene. The CDR3 region is CASSYGQGAAKNIQYF. The CDR3 DNA reads as TGTGCCAGCAGTTACGGGCAGGGGGCGGCCAAAAACATTCAGTACTTC.

The V and J genes are TRBV7-9 and TRBJ2-1; 10 bases line up with TRBD2. V shed 6 bases and J 7 bases; nucleotides not matched to a gene: 9. CDR1 SEHNR and CDR2 FQNEAQ come from the germline V gene (reference sequence). This CDR3 has 15 amino acids. This CDR3 reads CASRVKSGRVNEQFF. The CDR3 DNA is TGTGCCAGCAGGGTTAAAAGCGGGAGGGTGAATGAGCAGTTCTTC.

The chain uses TRBV7-8 and TRBJ1-5; TRBD1 aligns across 8 bases. The V gene's germline CDR1 is SGHVS and CDR2 FQNEAQ. Unmatched junction bases numbered 5, after V lost 4 bases and J lost 0 bases. The CDR3 spans 16 residues. The CDR3 DNA sequence: TGTGCCAGCAGCTCCCTAGACAGGGGTAGCAATCAGCCCCAGCATTTT. Translation: CASSSLDRGSNQPQHF.

The V gene is TRBV9, the J gene TRBJ1-2; 7 positions agree with TRBD1. Trimming removed 4 bases from V and 6 bases from J; junction bases left unmatched: 3. Germline V lookup: CDR1 SGDLS, CDR2 YYNGEE. The CDR3 extends over 12 amino acids. The DNA of the CDR3 is TGTGCCAGCAGCAGGGGGACAGATGGCTACACCTTC. Amino acids: CASSRGTDGYTF.

CDR3 DNA: TGTGCCAGCACGGGACTATCGGGTCGCGAGCAGTACTTC. As protein: CASTGLSGREQYF. The V gene is TRBV6-5, the J gene TRBJ2-7; 7 nucleotides match TRBD2. Germline lookup yields CDR1 MNHEY and CDR2 SVGAGI. With V trimmed by 7 bases and J by 6 bases, 9 bases remained unmatched. The CDR3 has 13 residues.

The chain carries TRBV5-6 and TRBJ2-1; D unclear. The CDR3 has 15 residues. V was cut by 0 bases and J by 0 bases, with 7 bases left in between. Germline CDR1 is SGHDT and CDR2 is YYEEEE. CDR3 sequence reads: CASSLGPGSYNEQFF. The CDR3 region has the DNA TGTGCCAGCAGCTTGGGGCCAGGCTCCTACAATGAGCAGTTCTTC.

The chain is built from TRBV5-1 and TRBJ2-1; 7 bases are shared with TRBD2. CDR3 length equals 15 residues. V was clipped by 4 bases and J by 7 bases; unmatched bases: 11. Germline-derived CDR1 and CDR2 are SGHRS and YFSETQ. The CDR3 sequence is CASSPSVAGVNEQFF. CDR3 sequence (DNA): TGCGCCAGCAGCCCGTCGGTAGCGGGTGTGAATGAGCAGTTCTTC. The variable domain in full, completed from reference TRBV5-1 and TRBJ2-1, reads KAGVTQTPRYLIKTRGQQVTLSCSPISGHRSVSWYQQTPGQGLQFLFEYFSETQRNKGNFPGRFSGRQFSNSRSEMNVSTLELGDSALYLCASSPSVAGVNEQFFGPGTRLTVL.

This chain uses TRBV7-9 with TRBJ2-5; weak D call: TRBD2 (6 bases). The length of the CDR3 is 14 residues. Per germline, CDR1 SEHNR and CDR2 FQNEAQ (reference sequence). Trimming took off 5 bases at V and 2 bases at J, with 12 bases between the two ends. The CDR3 DNA is TGTGCCAGCAGCATCCACAGCGGGCAAGAGACCCAGTACTTC. Residues: CASSIHSGQETQYF.